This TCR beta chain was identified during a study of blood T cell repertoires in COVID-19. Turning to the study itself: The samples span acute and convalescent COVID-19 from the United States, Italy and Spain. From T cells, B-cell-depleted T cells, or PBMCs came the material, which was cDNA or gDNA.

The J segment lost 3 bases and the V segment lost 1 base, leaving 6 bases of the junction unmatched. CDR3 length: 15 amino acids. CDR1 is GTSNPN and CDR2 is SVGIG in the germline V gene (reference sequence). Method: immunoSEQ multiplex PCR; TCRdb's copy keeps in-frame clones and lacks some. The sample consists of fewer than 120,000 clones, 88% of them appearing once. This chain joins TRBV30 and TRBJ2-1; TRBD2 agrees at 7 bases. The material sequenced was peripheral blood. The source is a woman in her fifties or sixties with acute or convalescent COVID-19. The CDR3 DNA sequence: TGTGCCTGGAGTGAGGGTTCGGGGGGCTACAATGAGCAGTTCTTC. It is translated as CAWSEGSGGYNEQFF.